The clone carrying this T cell receptor beta chain was seen a handful of times. Its antigen is currently unknown. These data are taken from a study of beta chain features in type 1 diabetes. Study-level findings and limits: Naive, central memory and Treg TCRB repertoires appeared more alike in patients than in healthy donors. A potential influence of HLA type upon TCRB rearrangement remained unresolved herein. Shortening that was moderate but significant affected the TCRB CDR3s of Type 1 diabetes patients in all four CD4+ subsets.

Trimming removed 2 bases at V and 6 bases at J, with 10 bases between. Germline assignment: CDR1 GTSNPN and CDR2 SVGIG (reference sequence). The CDR3 runs 13 residues. TCRB transcripts that were expressed got sequenced, as all of the isolated RNA had been reverse transcribed. Read counts averaged approximately 3.5 million for samples of naive, central memory and regulatory T cells. The repertoire was sequenced with immunoSEQ multiplex PCR; TCRdb's copy has only in-frame clones and lacks some. Here the sample spans over 650,000 clones, around 15% being singletons. This chain connects TRBV30 to TRBJ2-2; possibly TRBD1 for D (5 bases). Sequenced sample: naive CD4+ T cells from blood. The clonotype comes from a man between 18 and 35 years old with type 1 diabetes. The DNA of the CDR3 is TGTGCCTGGAGTATTAGCAGGGCCGGGGAGCTGTTTTTT. Translated: CAWSISRAGELFF.